This T cell receptor (beta chain) was retrieved from a study of T cell repertoires in aging, cancer and after chemotherapy. Study information: Six age groups, ranging from 30 or younger to 70 or older, included the donors. Repeat sampling of healthy donors over several months to years showed clear clonal overlap.

Concerning this clonotype: The antigen is unknown.

Amplification of TCR beta used genomic DNA extracted from peripheral blood. Findings of the study overall: Across the chemotherapy interval, each cancer cohort showed higher median generation probability, suggesting thymic rebound.

The germline gives CDR1 LNHNV, CDR2 YYDKDF (reference sequence). The V end lost 0 bases, the J end lost 9 bases, and 15 bases lay between the germline ends. This CDR3 comprises 15 residues. Multiplex touch-down PCR with TRB-A/B primers amplified rearranged V-D-J TRB sequences. TCRdb ran MiXCR on the multiplex PCR reads and lists one entry per CDR3 protein. The sample consists of under 15,000 distinct CDR3 sequences, around 23% of them appearing once. This receptor was identified in a human donor in good health. The sample comprised blood. The chain joins TRBV15 to TRBJ1-5; no definite D call. This CDR3 reads CATSRDDIVQPPQHF. The CDR3 nucleotides read TGTGCCACCAGCAGAGATGATATTGTGCAGCCGCCCCAGCATTTT.